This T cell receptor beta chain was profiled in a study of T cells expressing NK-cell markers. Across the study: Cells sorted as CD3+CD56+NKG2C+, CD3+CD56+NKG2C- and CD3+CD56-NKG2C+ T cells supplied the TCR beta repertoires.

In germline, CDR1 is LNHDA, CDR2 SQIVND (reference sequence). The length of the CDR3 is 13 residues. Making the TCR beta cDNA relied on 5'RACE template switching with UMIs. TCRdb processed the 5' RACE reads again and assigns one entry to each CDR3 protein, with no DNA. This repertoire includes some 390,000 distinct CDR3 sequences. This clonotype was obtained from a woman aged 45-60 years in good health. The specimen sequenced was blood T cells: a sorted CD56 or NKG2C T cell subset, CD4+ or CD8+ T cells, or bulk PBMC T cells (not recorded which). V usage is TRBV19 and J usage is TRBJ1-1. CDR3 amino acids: CASSIRRITEAFF.